Listed here is a single T cell receptor (beta chain). Its target is not known. The data were obtained in a study of cytomegalovirus exposure and HLA in healthy donors. Study-wide points: A highly shared variant cluster was judged a likely technical artifact. A previous analysis found most TCR beta V segments productive roughly 87% or roughly 30% of the time. Most observed TCR sequences were rare, whereas some public TCRs were detected in many donors. Among the most significant clusters, several appeared linked to common viral pathogens in a later analysis.

Germline V lookup: CDR1 GTSNPN, CDR2 SVGIG (reference sequence). The CDR3 is made up of 13 amino acids. Trimming removed 5 bases from V and 6 bases from J; junction bases left unmatched: 5. PCR used 60 Vbeta primers and 13 Jbeta primers. Generated by immunoSEQ multiplex PCR, the TCRdb table keeps only in-frame clones and is missing some. The repertoire holds 100,000 to 150,000 clones, roughly 85% seen once, with more than 0.9% in the top ten. The sequence was collected from a boy younger than 18 in good health and CMV-seronegative. Input material: PBMCs. The chain has TRBV30 and TRBJ2-7; TRBD2 agrees at 12 bases. CDR3 coding DNA: TGTGCCTGGTCAGGACTAGCGGGGTGCGAGCAGTACTTC. Residues: CAWSGLAGCEQYF.